One sample yielded the 9 T cell receptor beta chains listed below, sequenced in a study of blood T cell repertoires in COVID-19. Produced via immunoSEQ multiplex PCR; TCRdb's table is partial and in-frame only. The sample contains roughly 410,000 clones, about 87% of which appear only once. The sequenced material came from peripheral blood. The source of these receptors is a woman aged 55 to 70 with COVID-19, enrolled during active disease.

V and J are TRBV7-8 and TRBJ1-1, with TRBD1 identical over 11 bases. Germline trimming cut 0 bases from V and 10 bases from J; bases unmatched to any gene: 7. This CDR3 comprises 15 residues. From germline, CDR1 is SGHVS and CDR2 FQNEAQ. The CDR3 protein is CASSLATGTGGSAFF. In DNA form, the CDR3 reads TGTGCCAGCAGCTTAGCGACCGGGACAGGGGGGTCAGCTTTCTTT.

This clone was detected only once. This chain joins TRBV7-2 and TRBJ2-3, with TRBD1 identical over 10 bases. V shed 6 bases, J shed 5 bases, and the junction held 11 bases outside the gene matches. The CDR3 runs 16 residues. CDR1 and CDR2 from the germline V gene are SGHTA and FQGNSA. CDR3 in amino acids: CASSSGGQGRLDTQYF. As DNA, the CDR3 is TGTGCCAGCAGTTCTGGGGGACAGGGGCGTTTAGATACGCAGTATTTT. Full variable domain (outside the CDR3, taken from reference TRBV7-2 and TRBJ2-3): GAGVSQSPSNKVTEKGKDVELRCDPISGHTALYWYRQSLGQGLEFLIYFQGNSAPDKSGLPSDRFSAERTGGSVSTLTIQRTQQEDSAVYLCASSSGGQGRLDTQYFGPGTRLTVL.

The chain employs TRBV27 and TRBJ2-4; tentative D call: TRBD2 (7 bases). CDR1 and CDR2 from the germline V gene are MNHEY and SMNVEV (reference sequence). With 2 bases removed from V and 9 bases from J, the gap between germline ends came to 20 bases. The CDR3 length is 16 residues. In DNA form, the CDR3 reads TGTGCCAGCAGTTTAGAGGTGAAAGGGGGGGTCCGCATTCAGTACTTC. Translation: CASSLEVKGGVRIQYF.

A few counts support this clone. The chain uses TRBV2 and TRBJ1-6; the D is unclear. CDR1 is SNHLY, CDR2 FYNNEI, per germline. V lost 2 bases to trimming and J lost 0 bases, with 5 bases between them. CDR3 size: 15 residues. DNA for the CDR3: TGTGCCAGCAGTGAAACAGACTCCTATAATTCACCCCTCCACTTT. This encodes CASSETDSYNSPLHF. Drawing the rest from reference TRBV2 and TRBJ1-6, the complete variable domain is EPEVTQTPSHQVTQMGQEVILRCVPISNHLYFYWYRQILGQKVEFLVSFYNNEISEKSEIFDDQFSVERPDGSNFTLKIRSTKLEDSAMYFCASSETDSYNSPLHFGNGTRLTVT.

Concerning this clone: Distinct nucleotide sequences in the sample also encode this CDR3. V is TRBV19 and J is TRBJ2-2; D is possibly TRBD1 (7 bases). The CDR3 has 15 residues. V lost 5 bases and J 1 base, leaving 11 bases between the germline ends. CDR1 is LNHDA, CDR2 SQIVND, per germline (reference sequence). This CDR3 is CASSAGQLNTGELFF. CDR3 coding DNA: TGTGCCAGTAGTGCGGGACAGTTGAACACCGGGGAGCTGTTTTTT.

The chain is built from TRBV20-1 and TRBJ2-3; D is undetermined. The CDR3 length is 10 residues. The germline V gene encodes CDR1 DFQATT and CDR2 SNEGSKA (reference sequence). Trimming took 2 bases from V and 5 from J, leaving 2 bases between them. The CDR3 loop reads CSARLDTQYF. CDR3 DNA sequence: TGCAGTGCTAGACTAGATACGCAGTATTTT.

This clone was counted only a few times. The chain links TRBV2 to TRBJ1-5; no clear D. Germline V CDR1 and CDR2: SNHLY, FYNNEI. The CDR3 consists of 15 residues. V lost 3 bases, J lost 0 bases, and 9 bases lay in between. In DNA form, the CDR3 reads TGTGCCAGCAGTGAGAGCGAAAATAGCAATCAGCCCCAGCATTTT. It is translated as CASSESENSNQPQHF.

The V call is TRBV5-8, the J call TRBJ2-3; 9 bases line up with TRBD1. Trimming at V came to 5 bases and at J to 1 base, leaving 2 bases not matched to a gene. This CDR3 region has 14 residues. Germline V gives CDR1 SGHTS, CDR2 YDEGEE. CDR3 protein: CASRRTGGTDTQYF. The CDR3 DNA sequence: TGTGCCAGCAGACGGACAGGGGGCACAGATACGCAGTATTTT.

This clone showed up just a few times. The V call is TRBV24-1, the J call TRBJ2-1, with a tentative D call TRBD1 (6 bases). V was clipped by 2 bases and J by 6 bases, with 10 bases between them. This CDR3 has 14 amino acids. CDR1 and CDR2 (germline): KGHDR, SFDVKD. CDR3 amino acids: CATSDSTGGNEQFF. The DNA of the CDR3 is TGTGCCACCAGTGATTCGACAGGAGGCAATGAGCAGTTCTTC.